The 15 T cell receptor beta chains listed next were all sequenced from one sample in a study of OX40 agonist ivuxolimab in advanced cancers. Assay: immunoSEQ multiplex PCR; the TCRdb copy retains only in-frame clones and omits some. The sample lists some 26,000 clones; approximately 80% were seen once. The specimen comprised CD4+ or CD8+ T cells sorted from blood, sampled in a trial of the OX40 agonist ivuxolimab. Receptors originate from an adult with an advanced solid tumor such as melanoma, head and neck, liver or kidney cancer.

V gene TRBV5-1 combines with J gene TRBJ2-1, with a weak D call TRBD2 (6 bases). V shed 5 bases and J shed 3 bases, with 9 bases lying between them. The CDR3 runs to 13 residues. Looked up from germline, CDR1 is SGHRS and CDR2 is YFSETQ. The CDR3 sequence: CASSRAGYNEQFF. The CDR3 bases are TGCGCCAGCAGTCGAGCGGGCTACAATGAGCAGTTCTTC.

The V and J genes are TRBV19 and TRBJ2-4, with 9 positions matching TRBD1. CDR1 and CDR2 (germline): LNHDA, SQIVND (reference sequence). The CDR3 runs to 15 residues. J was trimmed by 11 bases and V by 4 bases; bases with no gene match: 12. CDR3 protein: CASSNTGTGSFFQYF. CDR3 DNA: TGTGCCAGTAGTAACACCGGGACAGGGTCATTTTTTCAGTACTTC.

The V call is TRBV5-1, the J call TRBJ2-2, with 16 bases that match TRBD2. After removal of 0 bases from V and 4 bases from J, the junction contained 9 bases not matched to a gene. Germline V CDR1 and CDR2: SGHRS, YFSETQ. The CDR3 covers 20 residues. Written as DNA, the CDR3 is TGCGCCAGCAGCTTGGCGTCGGGGACTAGCGGGAGGGTCGGCACCGGGGAGCTGTTTTTT. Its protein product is CASSLASGTSGRVGTGELFF.

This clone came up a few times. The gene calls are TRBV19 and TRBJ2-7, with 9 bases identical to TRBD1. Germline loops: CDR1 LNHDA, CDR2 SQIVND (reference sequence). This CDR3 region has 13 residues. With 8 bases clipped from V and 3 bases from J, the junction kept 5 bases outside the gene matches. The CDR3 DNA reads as TGTGCCAGTTCACAGGGGGCCTTCTACGAGCAGTACTTC. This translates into CASSQGAFYEQYF. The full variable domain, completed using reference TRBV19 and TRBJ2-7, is DGGITQSPKYLFRKEGQNVTLSCEQNLNHDAMYWYRQDPGQGLRLIYYSQIVNDFQKGDIAEGYSVSREKKESFPLTVTSAQKNPTAFYLCASSQGAFYEQYFGPGTRLTVT.

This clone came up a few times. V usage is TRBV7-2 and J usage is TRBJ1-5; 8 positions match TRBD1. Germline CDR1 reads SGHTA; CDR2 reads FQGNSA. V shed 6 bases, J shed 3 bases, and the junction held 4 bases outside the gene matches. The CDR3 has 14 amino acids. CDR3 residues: CASRQQGDNQPQHF. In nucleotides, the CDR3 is TGTGCCAGCAGACAACAGGGGGACAATCAGCCCCAGCATTTT.

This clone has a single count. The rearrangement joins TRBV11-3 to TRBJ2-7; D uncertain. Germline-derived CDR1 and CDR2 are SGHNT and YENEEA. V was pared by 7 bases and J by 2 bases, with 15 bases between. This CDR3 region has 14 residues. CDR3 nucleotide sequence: TGTGCCAGCACCTCAGTCACTTCCCCCTACGAGCAGTACTTC. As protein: CASTSVTSPYEQYF. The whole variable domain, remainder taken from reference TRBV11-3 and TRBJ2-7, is EAGVVQSPRYKIIEKKQPVAFWCNPISGHNTLYWYLQNLGQGPELLIRYENEEAVDDSQLPKDRFSAERLKGVDSTLKIQPAELGDSAVYLCASTSVTSPYEQYFGPGTRLTVT.

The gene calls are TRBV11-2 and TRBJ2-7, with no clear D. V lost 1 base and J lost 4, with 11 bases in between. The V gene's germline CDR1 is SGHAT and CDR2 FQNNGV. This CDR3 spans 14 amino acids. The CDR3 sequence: CASSLAPDLYEQYF. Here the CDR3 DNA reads TGTGCCAGCAGCTTAGCCCCAGATCTTTACGAGCAGTACTTC.

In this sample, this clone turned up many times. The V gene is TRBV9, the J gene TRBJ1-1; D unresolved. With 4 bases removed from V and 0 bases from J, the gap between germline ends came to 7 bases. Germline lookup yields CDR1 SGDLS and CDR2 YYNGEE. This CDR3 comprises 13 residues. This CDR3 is CASSPHMNTEAFF. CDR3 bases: TGTGCCAGCAGCCCCCATATGAACACTGAAGCTTTCTTT.

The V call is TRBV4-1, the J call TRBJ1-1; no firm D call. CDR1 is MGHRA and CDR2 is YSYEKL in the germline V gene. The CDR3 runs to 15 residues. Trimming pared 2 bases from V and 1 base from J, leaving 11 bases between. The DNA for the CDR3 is TGCGCCAGCAGCCAATCCGCAGTATCGAACACTGAAGCTTTCTTT. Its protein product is CASSQSAVSNTEAFF.

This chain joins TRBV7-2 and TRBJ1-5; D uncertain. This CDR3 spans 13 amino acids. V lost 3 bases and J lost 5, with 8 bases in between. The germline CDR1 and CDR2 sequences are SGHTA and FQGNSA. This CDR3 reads CASSFVIDQPQHF. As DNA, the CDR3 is TGTGCCAGCAGCTTCGTGATTGATCAGCCCCAGCATTTT. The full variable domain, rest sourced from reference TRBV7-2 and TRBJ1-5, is GAGVSQSPSNKVTEKGKDVELRCDPISGHTALYWYRQSLGQGLEFLIYFQGNSAPDKSGLPSDRFSAERTGGSVSTLTIQRTQQEDSAVYLCASSFVIDQPQHFGDGTRLSIL.

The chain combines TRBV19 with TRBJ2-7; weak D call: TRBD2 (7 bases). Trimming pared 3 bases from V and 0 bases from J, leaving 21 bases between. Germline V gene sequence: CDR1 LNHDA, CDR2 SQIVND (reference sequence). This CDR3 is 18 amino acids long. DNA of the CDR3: TGTGCCAGTAGTATCGGGTCGGGGGGCTCGGGACCCTCCTACGAGCAGTACTTC. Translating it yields CASSIGSGGSGPSYEQYF.

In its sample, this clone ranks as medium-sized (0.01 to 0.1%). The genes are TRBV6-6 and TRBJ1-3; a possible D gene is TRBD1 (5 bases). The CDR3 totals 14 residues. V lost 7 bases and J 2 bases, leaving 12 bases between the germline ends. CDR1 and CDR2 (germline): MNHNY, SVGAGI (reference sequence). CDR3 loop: CASTLGGAGNTIYF. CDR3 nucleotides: TGTGCCAGCACCCTCGGGGGGGCTGGAAACACCATATATTTT.

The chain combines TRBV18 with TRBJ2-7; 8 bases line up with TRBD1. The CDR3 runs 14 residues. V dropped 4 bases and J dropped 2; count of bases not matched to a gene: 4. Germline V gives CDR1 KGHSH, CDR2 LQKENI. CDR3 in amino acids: CASSRDRTPYEQYF. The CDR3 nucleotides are TGTGCCAGCTCACGGGACAGGACCCCCTACGAGCAGTACTTC.

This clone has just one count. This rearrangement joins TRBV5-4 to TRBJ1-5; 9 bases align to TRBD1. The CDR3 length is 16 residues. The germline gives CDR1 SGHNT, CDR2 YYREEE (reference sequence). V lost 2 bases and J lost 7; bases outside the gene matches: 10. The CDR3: CASSLGGTGSGQPQHF. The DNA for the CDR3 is TGTGCCAGCAGCTTAGGTGGGACAGGGTCTGGGCAGCCCCAGCATTTT.

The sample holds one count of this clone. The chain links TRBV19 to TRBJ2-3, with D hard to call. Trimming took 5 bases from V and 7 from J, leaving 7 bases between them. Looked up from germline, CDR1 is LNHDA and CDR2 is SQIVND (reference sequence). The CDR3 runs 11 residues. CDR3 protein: CASSFTNTQYF. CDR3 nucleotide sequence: TGTGCCAGTAGTTTTACAAATACGCAGTATTTT.